This T cell receptor beta chain was observed in a study of cytomegalovirus exposure and HLA in healthy donors. Use of 60 Vbeta and 13 Jbeta primers characterized the PCR. Profiled with immunoSEQ multiplex PCR; TCRdb holds only in-frame clones, not every one. The sample yields around 140,000 clones, about 9.1% seen once. Germline V gene sequence: CDR1 MNHNS, CDR2 SASEGT. Losses at the gene ends were 10 bases for V and 1 base for J; bases not matched to a gene: 5. CDR3 size: 13 residues. This clone has a handful of counts. The sample taken for sequencing was PBMCs. V usage is TRBV6-1 and J usage is TRBJ2-3, with 7 bases identical to TRBD2. The source of this sequence is a woman between 40 and 50 years old in good health and CMV-seropositive. The CDR3 DNA sequence: TGTGCCACGAAACGGGAGGGCACAGATACGCAGTATTTT. It encodes CATKREGTDTQYF.